The clone carrying this TCR beta chain was seen a few times. Its matching antigen is unknown. Looked up from germline, CDR1 is KGHSH and CDR2 is LQKENI. This CDR3 spans 15 amino acids. The data derive from a study of cytomegalovirus exposure and HLA in healthy donors. Regarding the study as a whole: A later analysis found common viral pathogens apparently linked to several of the most significant clusters. Fewer N-insertions than the approximately 700-donor mean were reportedly shown by an Asian-associated ancestry cluster in a later analysis. In a later analysis, specific HLA alleles were associated with more than 15,000 TCR beta sequences at a 0.05 false discovery rate. Most TCR sequences proved rare, with some public TCRs found in many donors.

PCR primers comprised 60 Vbeta and 13 Jbeta primers. The table came from immunoSEQ multiplex PCR; TCRdb's copy has only in-frame clones and leaves some out. The repertoire includes about 130,000 clones, around four fifths of them detected once, and roughly a tenth sits in the top ten. The sample comprised PBMCs. The sequence came from a man in his thirties or forties in good health and CMV-seropositive. This chain links TRBV18 with TRBJ2-5; 7 bases map to TRBD2. Gene TRBJ2-7 matches the end of the DNA better, so the J call may be wrong. The CDR3 region is CASSPPAGAAYEQYF. The CDR3, as DNA: TGTGCCAGCTCACCACCGGCGGGAGCTGCCTACGAGCAGTACTTC.